The clone carrying this T cell receptor (beta chain) came up a few times. These data originate in a study of cytomegalovirus exposure and HLA in healthy donors. The PCR was carried out with 60 Vbeta primers and 13 Jbeta primers. Here immunoSEQ multiplex PCR was the method, and the copy in TCRdb shows in-frame clones only, minus some. The data hold roughly 100,000 clones, with roughly 77% observed a single time. CDR1 MNHNY and CDR2 SVGAGI come from the germline V gene (reference sequence). The CDR3 totals 16 residues. Losses at the gene ends were 6 bases for V and 1 base for J; bases not matched to a gene: 6.

This sequence originates from a human donor in good health. The chain uses TRBV6-6 and TRBJ2-1, with 10 bases fitting TRBD1. What was sequenced was PBMCs. The CDR3 DNA sequence: TGTGCCAGCAGCCCGGACAGGGGGGGGTCCTACAATGAGCAGTTCTTC. Its translation: CASSPDRGGSYNEQFF.